Reported below is one T cell receptor beta chain. This CDR3 spans 16 amino acids. V was pared by 5 bases and J by 5 bases, with 14 bases of the junction left unmatched. Germline V gene lookup returns CDR1 LNHDA and CDR2 SQIVND (reference sequence). The data are from a study of blood T cell repertoires in COVID-19. Study background: Whether acute or convalescent, the COVID-19 samples came from the United States, Italy and Spain.

Per the study methods: Amplification from reference gene primers served as the basis for estimated nucleated cell counts. Assay used: immunoSEQ multiplex PCR; TCRdb lists only in-frame clones, some missing. That table is the source of V, J and clone size, and D and trimming were worked out from the DNA. The sample records about 260,000 clones, about nine tenths being singletons. The source material was peripheral blood. The sequence came from a man aged 55-75 years who had recovered from COVID-19. J is TRBJ1-2 and V is TRBV19, with 7 bases lining up with TRBD1. The CDR3 DNA sequence: TGTGCCAGTAGTCGCGTCGACAGGGTTACGCATTATGGCTACACCTTC. Translating gives CASSRVDRVTHYGYTF.